The 18 T cell receptor beta chains below all came from one sample that was sequenced in a study of blood T cells in healthy people across ages. A J-beta primer mix and a sample-barcoded 5' primer were used in a second PCR of about 6 to 12 cycles. TCRdb processed the 5' RACE reads anew with MiXCR; each CDR3 protein has one entry. Here the sample spans 380,000 or so distinct CDR3 sequences, 45% to 60% being singletons. Sequenced material: blood. These receptors came from a man in his 60s in good health.

This clonotype was found a few times. The chain uses TRBV20-1 and TRBJ2-7; no firm D call. Germline V gene lookup returns CDR1 DFQATT and CDR2 SNEGSKA (reference sequence). CDR3 size: 11 residues. V was trimmed by 2 bases and J by 7 bases, leaving 9 bases between them. CDR3 in amino acids: CSARPLVEQYF. For the CDR3, the DNA is TGCAGTGCTAGACCCTTGGTGGAGCAGTACTTC.

The J gene is TRBJ2-7, the V gene TRBV20-1, with a possible D match to TRBD1 (6 bases). This CDR3 is 13 amino acids long. Germline assignment: CDR1 DFQATT and CDR2 SNEGSKA (reference sequence). Trimming took 6 bases from V and 0 from J, leaving 12 bases between them. In nucleotides, the CDR3 is TGCAGTGCGCCGAGGGACATCTCCTACGAGCAGTACTTC. It is translated as CSAPRDISYEQYF.

This rearrangement joins TRBV12-3 or TRBV12-4 to TRBJ2-1; D is unclear. V was shortened by 2 bases and J by 7 bases, with 0 bases between the two germline ends. The CDR3 runs to 10 residues. CDR3 sequence: CASSLNEQFF. In DNA, the CDR3 is TGTGCCAGCAGTTTAAATGAGCAGTTCTTC.

This clonotype was seen more than once but under ten times. This sequence joins TRBV20-1 and TRBJ2-1; possible D gene TRBD1, 6 bases. The CDR3 has 13 residues. Germline loops: CDR1 DFQATT, CDR2 SNEGSKA (reference sequence). Trimming left V 4 bases short and J 5 bases short, with 12 bases between. CDR3 in amino acids: CSATRTANNEQFF. CDR3 DNA sequence: TGCAGTGCTACGAGGACAGCCAACAATGAGCAGTTCTTC.

V usage is TRBV29-1 and J usage is TRBJ2-1, with D tentatively TRBD1 (6 bases). V was clipped by 4 bases and J by 4 bases, with 8 bases between them. Germline V gene lookup returns CDR1 SQVTM and CDR2 ANQGSEA. CDR3 length: 12 residues. This CDR3 reads CSVGGQYNEQFF. The DNA of the CDR3 is TGCAGCGTTGGCGGACAGTACAATGAGCAGTTCTTC.

This clonotype was found a few times. This chain uses TRBV11-3 with TRBJ2-3; perhaps TRBD1 as D (6 bases). CDR1 and CDR2 from the germline V gene are SGHNT and YENEEA. This CDR3 spans 13 amino acids. The V end lost 5 bases, the J end lost 5 bases, and 11 bases lay between the germline ends. Here the CDR3 reads CASSPRDKDTQYF. CDR3 bases: TGTGCCAGCAGCCCCCGGGACAAAGATACGCAGTATTTT.

The chain joins TRBV11-2 to TRBJ2-5; tentatively, D is TRBD1 (7 bases). The V end lost 3 bases, the J end lost 4 bases, and 18 bases lay between the germline ends. Per the germline V gene, CDR1 is SGHAT and CDR2 is FQNNGV. The CDR3 covers 16 residues. In nucleotides, the CDR3 is TGTGCCAGCAGCTTGGGGGGACAGCCTGGAAGAGAGACCCAGTACTTC. Translating it yields CASSLGGQPGRETQYF.

The chain carries TRBV6-5 and TRBJ2-7; D gene unclear. Germline V gives CDR1 MNHEY, CDR2 SVGAGI. CDR3 length equals 13 residues. The V end lost 11 bases, the J end lost 2 bases, and 16 bases lay between the germline ends. The CDR3 nucleotides read TGTGCCCCCCGATCAGTTTTGACCTACGAGCAGTACTTC. Translating it yields CAPRSVLTYEQYF.

The chain has TRBV20-1 and TRBJ2-7; a possible D gene is TRBD2 (6 bases). This CDR3 has 14 residues. Germline loops: CDR1 DFQATT, CDR2 SNEGSKA (reference sequence). The ends were cut back, 8 bases at V and 0 bases at J, with 17 bases in the middle. This chain's CDR3 is CSTRTGGDSYEQYF. The CDR3 DNA follows: TGCAGTACCCGGACGGGCGGGGACTCCTACGAGCAGTACTTC.

V usage is TRBV27 and J usage is TRBJ2-6, with 8 bases identical to TRBD1. The CDR3 is made up of 16 amino acids. The germline CDR1 and CDR2 sequences are MNHEY and SMNVEV (reference sequence). With 3 bases clipped from V and 4 bases from J, the junction kept 5 bases outside the gene matches. In DNA form, the CDR3 reads TGTGCCAGCAGTTTGGCAGGGGGCTTAGGGGCCAACGTCCTGACTTTC. Translated, it gives CASSLAGGLGANVLTF.

The chain uses TRBV6-5 and TRBJ1-4; D is unclear. V lost 6 bases to trimming and J lost 2 bases, with 4 bases between them. This CDR3 region has 12 residues. Germline V lookup: CDR1 MNHEY, CDR2 SVGAGI. This CDR3 reads CASRGTNEKLFF. For the CDR3, the DNA is TGTGCCAGCAGAGGGACTAATGAAAAACTGTTTTTT.

This clonotype was counted only a few times. This chain joins TRBV20-1 and TRBJ2-7, with D possibly being TRBD1 (5 bases). The CDR3 length is 14 residues. V lost 1 base to trimming and J lost 3 bases, with 13 bases between them. Germline V gene data show CDR1 as DFQATT and CDR2 as SNEGSKA (reference sequence). Here the CDR3 DNA reads TGCAGTGCTAGAGGTGCAGGGCCCCGCTACGAGCAGTACTTC. It specifies CSARGAGPRYEQYF.

The chain is built from TRBV20-1 and TRBJ2-1, with 8 bases lining up with TRBD2. There are 16 residues in the CDR3. V gave up 6 bases and J gave up 0 bases; unmatched junction bases: 10. The germline V gene has CDR1 DFQATT and CDR2 SNEGSKA (reference sequence). The CDR3 region has the DNA TGCAGTGCGCTTACTAGCGGATCCCTCTCCTACAATGAGCAGTTCTTC. Translation: CSALTSGSLSYNEQFF.

The chain recombines TRBV6-4 with TRBJ2-6; D is ambiguous. The V end lost 0 bases, the J end lost 4 bases, and 4 bases lay between the germline ends. This CDR3 is built from 14 residues. In germline, CDR1 is MRHNA, CDR2 SNTAGT. The CDR3 region has the DNA TGTGCCAGCAGTGACTCGGGGGGGGCCAACGTCCTGACTTTC. Protein sequence: CASSDSGGANVLTF.

The chain links TRBV6-2 or TRBV6-3 to TRBJ1-2, with a tentative D call TRBD1 (5 bases). Trimming took off 8 bases at V and 8 bases at J, with 24 bases between the two ends. The CDR3 contains 15 residues. Looked up from germline, CDR1 is MNHEY and CDR2 is SVGEGT. In DNA, the CDR3 is TGTGCCAGCGGGGGGGATCCAAGGGCCCTCCGGGGCTACACCTTC. Amino acid sequence: CASGGDPRALRGYTF.

The V gene is TRBV3-1, the J gene TRBJ1-5; a possible D gene is TRBD1 (5 bases). The CDR3 covers 16 residues. Trimming cost V 3 bases and J 6 bases, with 18 bases left between them. Germline V gene data show CDR1 as LGHDT and CDR2 as YNNKEL (reference sequence). CDR3 region: CASSHPTVDMCQPQHF. The CDR3 nucleotides read TGTGCCAGCAGCCACCCCACGGTGGACATGTGTCAGCCCCAGCATTTT.

The V gene is TRBV12-3 or TRBV12-4, the J gene TRBJ2-3, with TRBD1 matching 7 bases. V shed 9 bases, J shed 1 base, and the junction held 7 bases outside the gene matches. The CDR3 is 14 amino acids. CDR3 DNA: TGTGCCAGTAGCCGACAGGGTCGCACAGATACGCAGTATTTT. Amino acid sequence: CASSRQGRTDTQYF.

This clonotype was counted many times. CDR3 in DNA: TGTGCCAGCAGCGTAAACCGGGACTCGCTCCAGTATTTT. This codes for CASSVNRDSLQYF. The J gene is TRBJ2-3, the V gene TRBV7-2; the D gene is possibly TRBD2 (6 bases). Germline V lookup: CDR1 SGHTA, CDR2 FQGNSA. V lost 5 bases and J lost 12, with 18 bases in between. The CDR3 has 13 amino acids.